Detailed here is one TCR beta chain. This record belongs to a study of blood T cell repertoires in COVID-19. Study at large: Collection of acute and convalescent COVID-19 samples took place in the United States, Italy and Spain.

The CDR3 loop spans 15 amino acids. Germline V CDR1 and CDR2: LGHDT, YNNKEL (reference sequence). Trimming left V 3 bases short and J 0 bases short, with 8 bases between. In the original analysis: By means of reference gene primer amplification, nucleated cell counts were estimated. Here immunoSEQ multiplex PCR was the method, and the copy in TCRdb shows in-frame clones only, minus some. The DNA gave D and trimming, while V, J and clone size come from that table. The sample carries a few hundred thousand clones, about 92% recorded once. In terms of age and location, participants ranged from about 18 to 95 years and lived in about two dozen US areas. Cohort 3 donors counted as recovered after two negative PCRs, clearance, or resolved symptoms.

Sequenced input: PBMCs or T cells enriched from blood (not recorded which). V is TRBV3-1 (or the pseudogene TRBV3-2) and J is TRBJ2-2, with D possibly TRBD1 on 6 matching bases. The sequence came from a woman in her thirties who had recovered from COVID-19. CDR3 sequence (DNA): TGTGCCAGCAGCCATACAGGGACGAACACCGGGGAGCTGTTTTTT. Translating gives CASSHTGTNTGELFF.